A single T cell receptor (beta chain) is shown here with its context. Germline V gene lookup returns CDR1 SGHVS and CDR2 FNYEAQ. The V and J ends lost 5 bases and 4 bases respectively, with 14 bases between them. The CDR3 loop spans 15 amino acids. This specimen belongs to a study of T cell changes during pregnancy in multiple sclerosis. Assay used: immunoSEQ multiplex PCR; TCRdb lists only in-frame clones, some missing. The sample shows some 59,000 clones, around 90% of them seen only once. V and J are TRBV7-6 and TRBJ2-2, with D uncertain. This clonotype was obtained from a female donor with multiple sclerosis, enrolled in a pregnancy study. Sequencing used peripheral blood, obtained in the second trimester of pregnancy. The chain's CDR3 is CASSHVSGSTGELFF. The CDR3 DNA sequence: TGTGCCAGCAGCCACGTCTCAGGAAGCACCGGGGAGCTGTTTTTT.